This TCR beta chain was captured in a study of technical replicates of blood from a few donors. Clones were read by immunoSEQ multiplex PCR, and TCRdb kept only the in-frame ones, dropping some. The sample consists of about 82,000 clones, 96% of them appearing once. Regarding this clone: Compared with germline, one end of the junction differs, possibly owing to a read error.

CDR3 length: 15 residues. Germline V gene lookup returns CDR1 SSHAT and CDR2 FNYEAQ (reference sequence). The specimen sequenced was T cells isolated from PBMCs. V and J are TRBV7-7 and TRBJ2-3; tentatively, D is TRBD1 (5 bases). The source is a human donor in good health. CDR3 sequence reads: CASSPRTDITDTQYF. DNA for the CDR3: TGTGCTAGCAGCCCCCGGACGGACATCACAGATACGCAGTATTTT.